These T cell receptor beta chains were read from a single sample in a study of human T cells and chemical hapten exposure. TCRdb re-called the RACE reads through MiXCR, storing one row per CDR3 protein. The data show about 64,000 distinct CDR3 sequences, around 11% seen once. The specimen comprised whole blood, sampled in connection with sensitization to the hapten diphenylcyclopropenone (DPC). All receptors derive from a woman aged 40-49 years with alopecia areata. Some clones in this sample may be carry-over from other donors' samples. Both conserved end residues are part of each CDR3. The order of the fields is CDR3 length, J gene, clone size, V gene, CDR3 protein. Some rows have no size entry. The others give once, few or many, or a class for an expanded clone.

cdr3_length: 15
j_call: TRBJ1-5
clone_size: many
v_call: TRBV7-2
cdr3_aa: CASSFAGLSNQPQHF

cdr3_length: 11
j_call: TRBJ2-1
clone_size: few
v_call: TRBV6-6
cdr3_aa: CASFAQAEQFF

cdr3_length: 14
j_call: TRBJ1-1
clone_size: few
v_call: TRBV7-9
cdr3_aa: CASLTGTGGTEAFF

cdr3_length: 12
j_call: TRBJ1-5
clone_size: NA
v_call: TRBV29-1
cdr3_aa: CSVVDSNQPQHF

cdr3_length: 15
j_call: TRBJ1-4
clone_size: many
v_call: TRBV7-8
cdr3_aa: CASSYGRARNEKLFF

cdr3_length: 12
j_call: TRBJ2-1
clone_size: NA
v_call: TRBV20-1
cdr3_aa: CSAALPRNEQFF

cdr3_length: 17
j_call: TRBJ2-7
clone_size: few
v_call: TRBV27
cdr3_aa: CASSRQTSGTGYYEQYF

cdr3_length: 15
j_call: TRBJ2-3
clone_size: NA
v_call: TRBV7-9
cdr3_aa: CASSSAGGNTDTQYF

cdr3_length: 19
j_call: TRBJ2-5
clone_size: NA
v_call: TRBV13
cdr3_aa: CASSRTSGGAYAIQETQYF

cdr3_length: 15
j_call: TRBJ2-2
clone_size: many
v_call: TRBV2
cdr3_aa: CASSEVAGRTGELFF

cdr3_length: 17
j_call: TRBJ1-6
clone_size: few
v_call: TRBV5-6
cdr3_aa: CASSLRTAQLYNSPLHF

cdr3_length: 15
j_call: TRBJ1-2
clone_size: many
v_call: TRBV18
cdr3_aa: CASSAVGQTNYGYTF

cdr3_length: 12
j_call: TRBJ1-2
clone_size: few
v_call: TRBV30
cdr3_aa: CAWSGGGLRYTF

cdr3_length: 13
j_call: TRBJ2-7
clone_size: many
v_call: TRBV14
cdr3_aa: CASSQTVGYEQYF

cdr3_length: 15
j_call: TRBJ2-7
clone_size: NA
v_call: TRBV5-1
cdr3_aa: CASSFRDGNSYEQYF

cdr3_length: 15
j_call: TRBJ2-1
clone_size: few
v_call: TRBV29-1
cdr3_aa: CSVGKGGRAYNEQFF

cdr3_length: 20
j_call: TRBJ2-1
clone_size: few
v_call: TRBV7-9
cdr3_aa: CASSLAGTSGNRWGYNEQFF

cdr3_length: 14
j_call: TRBJ2-3
clone_size: many
v_call: TRBV9
cdr3_aa: CASSVRGVADTQYF

cdr3_length: 15
j_call: TRBJ2-7
clone_size: NA
v_call: TRBV21-1
cdr3_aa: CATPSGGEGSYEQYF

cdr3_length: 14
j_call: TRBJ2-3
clone_size: many
v_call: TRBV6-5
cdr3_aa: CASSERISTDTQYF

cdr3_length: 14
j_call: TRBJ2-3
clone_size: many
v_call: TRBV2
cdr3_aa: CARTDLATTDTQYF

cdr3_length: 12
j_call: TRBJ2-1
clone_size: NA
v_call: TRBV3-1
cdr3_aa: CASSQGRNEQFF

cdr3_length: 15
j_call: TRBJ2-2
clone_size: many
v_call: TRBV30
cdr3_aa: CARRAGKGDTGELFF

cdr3_length: 17
j_call: TRBJ2-6
clone_size: many
v_call: TRBV5-8
cdr3_aa: CASSFDIERTGANVLTF

cdr3_length: 15
j_call: TRBJ2-3
clone_size: NA
v_call: TRBV20-1
cdr3_aa: CSASRTSGGTDTQYF

cdr3_length: 15
j_call: TRBJ1-2
clone_size: NA
v_call: TRBV7-2
cdr3_aa: CASSFSGNNNYGYTF

cdr3_length: 15
j_call: TRBJ2-1
clone_size: many
v_call: TRBV7-2
cdr3_aa: CASSPRGAFGNEQFF

cdr3_length: 12
j_call: TRBJ1-1
clone_size: few
v_call: TRBV28
cdr3_aa: CASSIKGGVAFF

cdr3_length: 15
j_call: TRBJ2-1
clone_size: NA
v_call: TRBV11-2
cdr3_aa: CASSLGLAGGHEQFF

cdr3_length: 18
j_call: TRBJ2-1
clone_size: few
v_call: TRBV7-6
cdr3_aa: CASSFRGLAGGSYSEQFF

cdr3_length: 15
j_call: TRBJ2-7
clone_size: medium-sized
v_call: TRBV5-5
cdr3_aa: CASSLGTSGIYEQYF

cdr3_length: 14
j_call: TRBJ2-1
clone_size: few
v_call: TRBV11-3
cdr3_aa: CASSLDGAGNGQFF

cdr3_length: 16
j_call: TRBJ1-4
clone_size: few
v_call: TRBV6-5
cdr3_aa: CASRLQGSGSNEKLFF

cdr3_length: 18
j_call: TRBJ2-7
clone_size: few
v_call: TRBV15
cdr3_aa: CATSRDESASGSPYEQYF

cdr3_length: 15
j_call: TRBJ2-2
clone_size: NA
v_call: TRBV20-1
cdr3_aa: CSARGGIEGTGELFF

cdr3_length: 14
j_call: TRBJ2-1
clone_size: NA
v_call: TRBV29-1
cdr3_aa: CSVGRQGIENEQFF

cdr3_length: 16
j_call: TRBJ2-2
clone_size: many
v_call: TRBV10-3
cdr3_aa: CAISESRRETTGELFF

cdr3_length: 15
j_call: TRBJ2-2
clone_size: few
v_call: TRBV29-1
cdr3_aa: CSVVRGGSNTGELFF

cdr3_length: 16
j_call: TRBJ2-3
clone_size: many
v_call: TRBV5-1
cdr3_aa: CASSLRRTGSTDTQYF

cdr3_length: 15
j_call: TRBJ2-3
clone_size: NA
v_call: TRBV9
cdr3_aa: CASSGETGYTDTQYF

cdr3_length: 15
j_call: TRBJ1-1
clone_size: NA
v_call: TRBV13
cdr3_aa: CASSVSQQGVGEAFF

cdr3_length: 21
j_call: TRBJ2-3
clone_size: many
v_call: TRBV7-9
cdr3_aa: CASSSGINSGLAGGPIDTQYF

cdr3_length: 15
j_call: TRBJ2-1
clone_size: many
v_call: TRBV7-3
cdr3_aa: CASSLAGGHYNEQFF